This is a list of T cell receptor beta chains from one sample in a study of response to subunit inactivated influenza vaccine. From the RT-PCR reads, TCRdb called clonotypes with MiXCR, one entry per CDR3 protein. This table holds approximately 700,000 distinct CDR3 sequences, about 15% found once. The source was PBMCs from blood, collected around 14 days before vaccination. The receptors derive from a man between 50 and 59 years old who received an inactivated influenza vaccine. CDR3s include the opening cysteine and the closing phenylalanine or tryptophan. The D gene is left open where the match is weak. Only some rows state a clone size, as once, few, many or a class for expanded clones.

D,length,J,size,V,CDR3,DNA
-,13,TRBJ1-5,many,TRBV7-9,CASSYGDHQPQHF,TGTGCCAGCAGCTATGGAGACCATCAGCCCCAGCATTTT
-,14,TRBJ2-2,-,TRBV11-1,CASSLSRTPGELFF,TGTGCCAGCAGCTTATCACGTACACCGGGGGAGCTGTTTTTT
-,15,TRBJ2-5,-,TRBV4-2,CASSQEREVGETQYF,TGTGCCAGCAGCCAAGAGAGGGAGGTGGGAGAGACCCAGTACTTC
-,15,TRBJ2-6,-,TRBV12-3/TRBV12-4,CASLLRGPGANVLTF,TGTGCCAGCCTCCTCCGAGGGCCTGGGGCCAACGTCCTGACTTTC
-,14,TRBJ2-7,-,TRBV3-1,CASSPSYGDTEQYF,TGTGCCAGCAGCCCGAGTTATGGAGACACGGAGCAGTACTTC
TRBD2,20,TRBJ2-3,-,TRBV10-3,CAISESIPAGAWFDTDTQYF,TGTGCCATCAGTGAGTCGATCCCAGCGGGGGCCTGGTTCGACACAGATACGCAGTATTTT
-,13,TRBJ1-6,-,TRBV21-1,CVTWQRYNSPLHF,TGTGTCACATGGCAACGGTATAATTCACCCCTCCACTTT
-,15,TRBJ1-4,many,TRBV4-3,CASSHRAATNEKLFF,TGCGCCAGCAGCCATCGGGCGGCAACTAATGAAAAACTGTTTTTT
-,17,TRBJ1-2,few,TRBV4-3,CASSQRDFLRTTYGYTF,TGCGCCAGCAGCCAAAGGGACTTTTTACGGACGACCTATGGCTACACCTTC
-,13,TRBJ2-5,few,TRBV24-1,CATSHSGVETQYF,TGTGCCACCTCCCATTCGGGGGTAGAGACCCAGTACTTC
TRBD2,14,TRBJ2-3,-,TRBV5-5,CASSLWEGSDTQYF,TGTGCCAGCAGCTTGTGGGAGGGCTCAGATACGCAGTATTTT
-,15,TRBJ2-5,-,TRBV11-2,CASSLVARAVETQYF,TGTGCCAGCAGCTTAGTAGCCCGGGCGGTGGAGACCCAGTACTTC
-,16,TRBJ2-3,once,TRBV9,CASSVAWNREANTQYF,TGTGCCAGCAGCGTAGCATGGAACAGGGAGGCAAATACGCAGTATTTT
-,13,TRBJ2-7,few,TRBV4-1,CASSTRGDYEQYF,TGCGCCAGCAGCACAAGGGGGGACTACGAGCAGTACTTC
-,16,TRBJ2-7,few,TRBV7-8,CASSLAFRDTSYEQYF,TGTGCCAGCAGCTTAGCTTTCCGGGACACCTCCTACGAGCAGTACTTC
-,14,TRBJ2-5,-,TRBV5-1,CASSSLALQETQYF,TGCGCCAGCAGCTCACTAGCTTTACAAGAGACCCAGTACTTC
TRBD1,14,TRBJ1-5,-,TRBV6-2/TRBV6-3,CASSMTGGNQPQHF,TGTGCCAGCAGTATGACAGGGGGCAATCAGCCCCAGCATTTT
TRBD2,13,TRBJ2-5,-,TRBV11-2,CASTPGLGSVQYF,TGTGCCAGCACCCCGGGACTAGGCTCGGTCCAGTACTTC
TRBD2,17,TRBJ2-7,-,TRBV7-2,CASSLAPGLAVAYEQYF,TGTGCCAGCAGCTTAGCTCCGGGACTAGCGGTGGCCTACGAGCAGTACTTC
-,15,TRBJ2-3,few,TRBV6-1,CASSEFGGGQNTQYF,TGTGCCAGCAGTGAATTTGGCGGGGGCCAGAATACGCAGTATTTT
-,14,TRBJ2-7,-,TRBV29-1,CSFLSPGTRYEQYF,TGCAGCTTCTTGAGCCCCGGGACCCGCTACGAGCAGTACTTC
-,13,TRBJ2-7,few,TRBV20-1,CSANRVGGYEQYF,TGCAGTGCTAACCGGGTCGGCGGATACGAGCAGTACTTC
TRBD2,16,TRBJ2-1,few,TRBV12-3/TRBV12-4,CASNLWGGVPNNEQFF,TGTGCCAGCAATCTCTGGGGAGGGGTACCCAACAATGAGCAGTTCTTC
-,13,TRBJ1-4,-,TRBV7-2,CASSPRENEKLFF,TGTGCCAGCAGCCCCCGGGAGAATGAAAAACTGTTTTTT
TRBD2,16,TRBJ2-1,few,TRBV7-2,CASRKLAGEVYNEQFF,TGTGCCAGCAGAAAACTAGCGGGAGAGGTCTACAATGAGCAGTTCTTC
-,14,TRBJ2-1,few,TRBV7-2,CASSLDPQNNEQFF,TGTGCCAGCAGCTTAGATCCCCAGAACAATGAGCAGTTCTTC
-,17,TRBJ2-1,-,TRBV4-3,CASSQDGAGLGYNEQFF,TGCGCCAGCAGCCAAGATGGGGCAGGGCTGGGCTACAATGAGCAGTTCTTC
TRBD2,17,TRBJ2-1,few,TRBV7-2,CASSLASGRAPGNEQFF,TGTGCCAGCAGCTTAGCGAGCGGGAGGGCCCCGGGCAATGAGCAGTTCTTC
-,16,TRBJ1-2,-,TRBV7-2,CASSLVQTAKIYGYTF,TGTGCCAGCAGCTTAGTTCAGACCGCGAAGATTTATGGCTACACCTTC
-,12,TRBJ2-7,few,TRBV7-9,CASSPEGHEQYF,TGTGCCAGCAGCCCGGAGGGACACGAGCAGTACTTC
TRBD2,13,TRBJ2-7,once,TRBV20-1,CSARFRLAGEQYF,TGCAGTGCTAGGTTTCGGCTAGCGGGAGAACAGTACTTC
-,14,TRBJ2-7,-,TRBV20-1,CSARVRGRDYEQYF,TGCAGTGCTAGAGTCCGCGGCCGGGACTACGAGCAGTACTTC
-,13,TRBJ1-4,few,TRBV20-1,CSASDFINEKLFF,TGCAGTGCTAGCGACTTCATTAATGAAAAACTGTTTTTT
-,14,TRBJ1-2,few,TRBV7-2,CASSLGQARYGYTF,TGTGCCAGCAGCTTAGGGCAGGCCCGGTATGGCTACACCTTC
TRBD2,15,TRBJ2-2,-,TRBV9,CASSVRTSGTGELFF,TGTGCCAGCAGCGTCAGGACTAGCGGCACCGGGGAGCTGTTTTTT
-,16,TRBJ2-3,few,TRBV21-1,CANLRAEAPSTDTQYF,TGTGCCAACCTTCGGGCGGAAGCCCCTTCCACAGATACGCAGTATTTT
TRBD1,16,TRBJ2-4,-,TRBV5-5,CASSLSGTGVLDIQYF,TGTGCCAGCAGCTTGTCCGGGACAGGGGTTTTGGACATTCAGTACTTC
TRBD2,15,TRBJ2-3,few,TRBV20-1,CSAGITSGGGDTQYF,TGCAGTGCCGGGATCACTAGCGGGGGAGGAGATACGCAGTATTTT
-,16,TRBJ2-3,-,TRBV20-1,CCARASGGMKADTQYF,TGCTGTGCTAGAGCCAGCGGCGGGATGAAGGCGGATACGCAGTATTTT
-,13,TRBJ2-7,few,TRBV18,CASSPNSSYEQYF,TGTGCCAGCTCACCCAACAGCTCCTACGAGCAGTACTTC
-,11,TRBJ1-1,-,TRBV10-3,CAISVGGEAFF,TGTGCCATCAGTGTAGGGGGTGAAGCTTTCTTT
-,12,TRBJ1-2,many,TRBV20-1,CSARGMNYGYTF,TGCAGTGCTAGAGGAATGAACTATGGCTACACCTTC
-,13,TRBJ2-7,few,TRBV6-5,CASSYAVSYEQYF,TGTGCCAGCAGTTACGCGGTATCCTACGAGCAGTACTTC
TRBD2,14,TRBJ2-1,few,TRBV11-3,CASSLEAGKNEQFF,TGTGCCAGCAGCTTAGAAGCGGGAAAGAATGAGCAGTTCTTC
TRBD1,19,TRBJ1-5,many,TRBV6-2/TRBV6-3,CASSYGDSTDRRLSQPQHF,TGTGCCAGCAGTTACGGGGACAGTACTGACCGGCGCCTCTCTCAGCCCCAGCATTTT
TRBD2,15,TRBJ2-7,-,TRBV4-2,CASSQVTSGGYEQYF,TGTGCCAGCAGCCAAGTGACTAGCGGGGGCTACGAGCAGTACTTC